A selection of T cell receptor beta chains follows, all from one sample in a study of T cells expressing NK-cell markers. TCRdb re-called the 5' RACE reads and gives one entry per CDR3 protein, without DNA. The repertoire table contains 350,000 to 450,000 distinct CDR3 sequences. Sequencing used blood T cells: a sorted CD56 or NKG2C T cell subset, CD4+ or CD8+ T cells, or bulk PBMC T cells (not recorded which). These receptors were collected from a man between 18 and 69 years old in good health. Both conserved end residues are part of each CDR3.

J: TRBJ2-7
V: TRBV12-5
CDR3: CASGLGQGSSEQYF

J: TRBJ1-2
V: TRBV5-1
CDR3: CASSRDRSTNYGYTF

J: TRBJ1-6
V: TRBV18
CDR3: CASSPLGEDSPLHF

J: TRBJ2-5
V: TRBV11-2
CDR3: CASSPLLRDRGQGTQYF

J: TRBJ2-5
V: TRBV18
CDR3: CASSPRQGYSQETQYF

J: TRBJ2-7
V: TRBV14
CDR3: CASSQVGRTGRLYEQYF

J: TRBJ1-1
V: TRBV5-1
CDR3: CASSLGEDFMNTEAFF

J: TRBJ1-1
V: TRBV29-1
CDR3: CSVEARQVMNTEAFF

J: TRBJ2-1
V: TRBV5-1
CDR3: CASSPRRGNEQFF

J: TRBJ1-2
V: TRBV13
CDR3: CASRLWNRDYGYTF

J: TRBJ2-6
V: TRBV5-1
CDR3: CASSLAGREAGANVLTF

J: TRBJ1-1
V: TRBV20-1
CDR3: CSARAGEGLNTEAFF

J: TRBJ2-7
V: TRBV5-1
CDR3: CASSLAVDLDAPYEQYF

J: TRBJ2-5
V: TRBV7-8
CDR3: CASSSTEGGITQYF

J: TRBJ1-5
V: TRBV20-1
CDR3: CSARDRKDSASINQPQHF

J: TRBJ2-3
V: TRBV5-6
CDR3: CASSLLAAREDTQYF

J: TRBJ2-6
V: TRBV19
CDR3: CASSIRTEAGANVLTF

J: TRBJ2-3
V: TRBV24-1
CDR3: CATSDPGTGTDTQYF

J: TRBJ1-1
V: TRBV5-1
CDR3: CASSYTGYSEAFF